These 25 T cell receptor beta chains originate from one sample sequenced in a study of shared clonotypes between healthy human individuals. Assay used: immunoSEQ multiplex PCR; TCRdb lists only in-frame clones, some missing. The sample records around 2,000,000 clones, roughly 94% being singletons. The sample taken for sequencing was naive CD4+ T cells sorted from blood. Specified subset: CD45RA+ positively selected. Every receptor here comes from a man younger than 35 in good health.

The V gene is TRBV5-1, the J gene TRBJ2-3; D may be TRBD1 or TRBD2 (5 bases each). CDR3 size: 15 residues. Trimming removed 4 bases at V and 0 bases at J, with 12 bases between. CDR1 SGHRS and CDR2 YFSETQ come from the germline V gene. The DNA of the CDR3 is TGCGCCAGCAGCGGGGGACGGCTTAGCACAGATACGCAGTATTTT. It is translated as CASSGGRLSTDTQYF.

The V gene is TRBV27, the J gene TRBJ1-6; 9 bases line up with TRBD1. Germline values: CDR1 MNHEY, CDR2 SMNVEV (reference sequence). CDR3 length equals 13 residues. With 6 bases clipped from V and 9 bases from J, the junction kept 3 bases outside the gene matches. CDR3 in DNA: TGTGCCAGCAGGGGACAGGGATCTTCACCCCTCCACTTT. Its translation: CASRGQGSSPLHF.

The count of this clone is one. The chain links TRBV5-6 to TRBJ1-3; TRBD1 matches at 9 bases. V gave up 2 bases and J gave up 0 bases; unmatched junction bases: 3. This CDR3 has 16 residues. The germline V gene has CDR1 SGHDT and CDR2 YYEEEE. The CDR3 DNA reads as TGTGCCAGCAGCTTCCGACAGGGGGGCTCTGGAAACACCATATATTTT. Its protein product is CASSFRQGGSGNTIYF.

This clone was detected only once. The rearrangement links TRBV28 to TRBJ1-5; 9 bases are shared with TRBD1. CDR1 MDHEN and CDR2 SYDVKM come from the germline V gene. CDR3 length equals 19 residues. Unmatched junction bases numbered 18, after V lost 7 bases and J lost 2 bases. CDR3 sequence (DNA): TGTGCCAGCAATTTCAACCGGGACAGGGAGCTGAAGGGCAATCAGCCCCAGCATTTT. Residues: CASNFNRDRELKGNQPQHF.

The rearrangement uses TRBV28 and TRBJ2-7; possibly TRBD1 or TRBD2 for D (5 bases each). This CDR3 comprises 15 residues. The germline V gene has CDR1 MDHEN and CDR2 SYDVKM. V was trimmed by 2 bases and J by 0 bases, leaving 11 bases between them. The CDR3 bases are TGTGCCAGCAGTTTACTAGGGACGGCCTCCTACGAGCAGTACTTC. Protein sequence: CASSLLGTASYEQYF.

The chain recombines TRBV19 with TRBJ2-7; tentatively, D is TRBD1 (5 bases). The CDR3 is made up of 14 amino acids. Looked up from germline, CDR1 is LNHDA and CDR2 is SQIVND (reference sequence). Trimming took off 4 bases at V and 2 bases at J, with 12 bases between the two ends. As DNA, the CDR3 is TGTGCCAGTAGTAGGTCACAGGATACCTACGAGCAGTACTTC. Translation: CASSRSQDTYEQYF.

V is TRBV9 and J is TRBJ2-5; TRBD2 aligns across 8 bases. Germline CDR1 SGDLS, CDR2 YYNGEE. This CDR3 has 15 amino acids. The V segment lost 6 bases and the J segment 2 bases; nucleotides outside the gene matches: 9. Here the CDR3 DNA reads TGTGCCAGCACCCACGGGGGGGATTCACAAGAGACCCAGTACTTC. It encodes CASTHGGDSQETQYF.

This clone was observed a single time. CDR3 nucleotides: TGTGCCAGCAGTAAGATTCAGGGTAACACTGAAGCTTTCTTT. Its protein product is CASSKIQGNTEAFF. The genes are TRBV6-6 and TRBJ1-1; possible D gene TRBD1, 5 bases. The V end lost 5 bases, the J end lost 2 bases, and 12 bases lay between the germline ends. Germline loops: CDR1 MNHNY, CDR2 SVGAGI (reference sequence). The CDR3 runs to 14 residues.

This chain joins TRBV19 and TRBJ1-1; 7 bases agree with TRBD1. Unmatched junction bases numbered 5, after V lost 5 bases and J lost 2 bases. Germline CDR1 is LNHDA and CDR2 is SQIVND (reference sequence). The CDR3 has 14 residues. CDR3 sequence reads: CASSDNRGNTEAFF. The CDR3 coding sequence is TGTGCCAGTAGTGACAACAGGGGAAACACTGAAGCTTTCTTT.

V gene TRBV5-1 combines with J gene TRBJ2-3, with D perhaps assigned TRBD1 or TRBD2 (6 bases each). V was trimmed by 1 base and J by 2 bases, leaving 14 bases between them. The CDR3 contains 16 residues. Germline V CDR1 and CDR2: SGHRS, YFSETQ. The CDR3 DNA sequence: TGCGCCAGCAGCTTGCCGGGGGCTTCGAACACAGATACGCAGTATTTT. It codes for CASSLPGASNTDTQYF.

This clone appeared a single time. The chain carries TRBV27 and TRBJ2-6; D is unclear. This CDR3 region has 16 residues. CDR1 is MNHEY, CDR2 SMNVEV, per germline (reference sequence). V lost 7 bases, J lost 0 bases, and 13 bases lay in between. The CDR3 DNA reads as TGTGCCAGCACCTCTTCTCGGATCTCTGGGGCCAACGTCCTGACTTTC. Amino acid sequence: CASTSSRISGANVLTF.

The chain couples TRBV5-1 to TRBJ1-5; D remains unclear. Germline V gene data show CDR1 as SGHRS and CDR2 as YFSETQ. The CDR3 extends over 14 amino acids. V lost 2 bases and J lost 6, with 12 bases in between. CDR3 sequence: CASSLSAGIQPQHF. The CDR3 DNA sequence: TGCGCCAGCAGCTTATCGGCGGGGATTCAGCCCCAGCATTTT.

The chain combines TRBV28 with TRBJ2-7; TRBD2 might be the D (7 bases). The CDR3 runs 15 residues. The germline V and J ends were trimmed by 6 bases and 4 bases, with 19 bases remaining between them. Germline CDR1 and CDR2: MDHEN and SYDVKM. The CDR3 here is CASSPRGAAIYEQYF. CDR3 nucleotide sequence: TGTGCCAGCAGCCCTCGGGGGGCCGCAATATACGAGCAGTACTTC. Full variable domain (remainder filled in from reference TRBV28 and TRBJ2-7): DVKVTQSSRYLVKRTGEKVFLECVQDMDHENMFWYRQDPGLGLRLIYFSYDVKMKEKGDIPEGYSVSREKKERFSLILESASTNQTSMYLCASSPRGAAIYEQYFGPGTRLTVT.

This chain joins TRBV5-1 and TRBJ2-1; 9 bases line up with TRBD2. J lost 5 bases, V lost 1 base, and 7 bases had no gene match. The CDR3 sequence is 16 residues long. Per the germline V gene, CDR1 is SGHRS and CDR2 is YFSETQ. CDR3 amino acids: CASSLSTREGNNEQFF. The CDR3 region has the DNA TGCGCCAGCAGCTTGAGTACGCGGGAGGGTAACAATGAGCAGTTCTTC.

This chain connects TRBV7-6 to TRBJ2-7; D is perhaps TRBD2 (5 bases). This CDR3 contains 15 residues. Deletions cut 0 bases from V and 3 bases from J, with 12 bases between. CDR1 SGHVS and CDR2 FNYEAQ come from the germline V gene. The CDR3 DNA reads TGTGCCAGCAGCTTAGCTCCCATCGGAGGCTACGAGCAGTACTTC. Protein sequence: CASSLAPIGGYEQYF.

The chain recombines TRBV5-1 with TRBJ2-7; TRBD2 agrees at 10 bases. V lost 0 bases and J lost 1; bases outside the gene matches: 13. Per the germline V gene, CDR1 is SGHRS and CDR2 is YFSETQ. The CDR3 loop spans 19 amino acids. As DNA, the CDR3 is TGCGCCAGCAGCTTGGCCATAACAGCGGGAGGGCCCGGATCCTACGAGCAGTACTTC. Residues: CASSLAITAGGPGSYEQYF.

About this clone: Other DNA variants within this sample encode the same CDR3. The V gene is TRBV6-5, the J gene TRBJ2-1, with D possibly being TRBD1 (5 bases). Germline CDR1 MNHEY, CDR2 SVGAGI. The CDR3 is made up of 15 amino acids. Trimming removed 2 bases at V and 1 base at J, with 9 bases between. As DNA, the CDR3 is TGTGCCAGCAGTTACGGCCAGGGTTCCTACAATGAGCAGTTCTTC. Amino acid sequence: CASSYGQGSYNEQFF.

V usage is TRBV27 and J usage is TRBJ1-1; possible D gene TRBD1, 6 bases. Germline loops: CDR1 MNHEY, CDR2 SMNVEV (reference sequence). V lost 2 bases, J lost 4 bases, and 11 bases lay in between. The CDR3 covers 14 residues. The DNA for the CDR3 is TGTGCCAGCAGTTTAGTCCGGGGGCGCACTGAAGCTTTCTTT. Amino acid sequence: CASSLVRGRTEAFF.

The chain uses TRBV30 and TRBJ2-7, with D possibly TRBD2 on 6 matching bases. The CDR3 has 15 residues. V lost 1 base to trimming and J lost 0 bases, with 13 bases between them. The V gene's germline CDR1 is GTSNPN and CDR2 SVGIG (reference sequence). The CDR3 DNA follows: TGTGCCTGGAGTGACTTTTCGGGACTCTCCTACGAGCAGTACTTC. It yields the protein CAWSDFSGLSYEQYF.

V gene TRBV18 combines with J gene TRBJ2-7; 11 nucleotides line up with TRBD1. The germline CDR1 and CDR2 sequences are KGHSH and LQKENI. The trim removed 1 base at V and 5 bases at J, leaving 7 bases unmatched. The CDR3 covers 16 residues. CDR3: CASSPLSGQGANEQYF. In nucleotides, the CDR3 is TGTGCCAGCTCACCACTGTCCGGACAGGGGGCCAACGAGCAGTACTTC. Filled out from reference TRBV18 and TRBJ2-7, the complete variable domain reads NAGVMQNPRHLVRRRGQEARLRCSPMKGHSHVYWYRQLPEEGLKFMVYLQKENIIDESGMPKERFSAEFPKEGPSILRIQQVVRGDSAAYFCASSPLSGQGANEQYFGPGTRLTVT.

V gene TRBV9 combines with J gene TRBJ1-5, with TRBD1 matching over 10 bases. This CDR3 has 14 residues. Germline V lookup: CDR1 SGDLS, CDR2 YYNGEE. V shed 4 bases, J shed 5 bases, and the junction held 3 bases outside the gene matches. This CDR3 reads CASSKTGGDQPQHF. CDR3 coding DNA: TGTGCCAGCAGCAAGACAGGGGGCGATCAGCCCCAGCATTTT.

The chain combines TRBV6-5 with TRBJ2-7; 13 bases fit TRBD2. The CDR3 is made up of 15 amino acids. With 8 bases clipped from V and 6 bases from J, the junction kept 10 bases outside the gene matches. The germline CDR1 and CDR2 sequences are MNHEY and SVGAGI. The CDR3 DNA reads TGTGCCAGCTTACCCAGGACTAGCGGGAGTGGCGAGCAGTACTTC. Amino acid sequence: CASLPRTSGSGEQYF.

The chain carries TRBV25-1 and TRBJ1-4; no firm D call. Trimming removed 8 bases from V and 4 bases from J, with 8 bases in between. Germline assignment: CDR1 MGHDK and CDR2 SYGVNS. The CDR3 has 12 residues. The CDR3: CASGRHNEKLFF. In nucleotides, the CDR3 is TGTGCCAGCGGACGGCATAATGAAAAACTGTTTTTT.

The rearrangement uses TRBV28 and TRBJ1-1; 9 nucleotides line up with TRBD1. The junction had 5 bases not matched to a gene; V was cut back by 2 bases and J by 1 base. Germline V gene lookup returns CDR1 MDHEN and CDR2 SYDVKM. The CDR3 is 16 amino acids. Here the CDR3 reads CASSLTPGQGNTEAFF. DNA of the CDR3: TGTGCCAGCAGTTTAACCCCGGGACAGGGGAACACTGAAGCTTTCTTT.

The V and J genes are TRBV10-3 and TRBJ2-2, with 9 bases matching TRBD1. J gave up 4 bases and V 6 bases, and 0 bases lay outside the gene matches. This CDR3 has 13 amino acids. Germline lookup yields CDR1 ENHRY and CDR2 SYGVKD. CDR3 nucleotide sequence: TGTGCCATCAGGGACAGGGGCACCGGGGAGCTGTTTTTT. As protein: CAIRDRGTGELFF.